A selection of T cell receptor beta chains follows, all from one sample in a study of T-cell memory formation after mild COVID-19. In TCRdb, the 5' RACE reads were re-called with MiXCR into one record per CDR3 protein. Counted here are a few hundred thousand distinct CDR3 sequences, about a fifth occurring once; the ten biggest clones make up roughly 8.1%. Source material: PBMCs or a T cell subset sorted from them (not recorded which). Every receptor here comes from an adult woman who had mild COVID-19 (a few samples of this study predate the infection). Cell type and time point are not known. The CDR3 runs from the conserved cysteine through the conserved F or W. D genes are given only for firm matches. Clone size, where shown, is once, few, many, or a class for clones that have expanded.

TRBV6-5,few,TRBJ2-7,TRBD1,CASSQPGQGSEQYF,TGTGCCAGCAGCCAACCGGGACAGGGTTCCGAGCAGTACTTC
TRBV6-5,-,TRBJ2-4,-,CASSHGVRSRKNIQYF,TGTGCCAGCAGCCACGGAGTTAGGTCCCGAAAAAACATTCAGTACTTC
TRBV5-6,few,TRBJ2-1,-,CASSQTPGAEEQFF,TGTGCCAGCAGCCAAACCCCGGGGGCGGAGGAGCAGTTCTTC
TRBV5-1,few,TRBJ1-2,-,CASSSRGDLGYTF,TGCGCCAGCAGCTCCCGGGGGGACCTCGGCTACACCTTC
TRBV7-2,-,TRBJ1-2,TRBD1,CASSPLTGNAGYTF,TGTGCCAGCAGCCCCCTGACAGGGAACGCTGGCTACACCTTC
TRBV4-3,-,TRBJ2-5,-,CASSQGWRWRQETQYF,TGCGCCAGCAGCCAAGGCTGGAGGTGGCGCCAAGAGACCCAGTACTTC
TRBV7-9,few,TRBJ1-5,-,CASSSGAGFSNQPQHF,TGTGCCAGCAGCTCGGGGGCCGGGTTTAGCAATCAGCCCCAGCATTTT
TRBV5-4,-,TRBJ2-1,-,CASSRVMEYNEQFF,TGTGCCAGCAGCCGAGTAATGGAGTACAATGAGCAGTTCTTC
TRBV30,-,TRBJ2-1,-,CAWSVGFNEQFF,TGTGCCTGGAGTGTAGGGTTCAATGAGCAGTTCTTC
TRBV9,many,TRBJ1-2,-,CASSVGGNYGYTF,TGTGCCAGCAGTGTCGGGGGCAACTATGGCTACACCTTC
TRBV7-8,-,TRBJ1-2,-,CASSPFTGGYGYTF,TGTGCCAGCAGCCCATTCACGGGGGGCTATGGCTACACCTTC
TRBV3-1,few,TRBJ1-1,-,CASSQGLEENTEAFF,TGTGCCAGCAGCCAAGGTCTGGAGGAGAATACTGAAGCTTTCTTT
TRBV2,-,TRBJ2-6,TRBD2,CASSRGGLVAGANVLTF,TGTGCCAGCTCACGGGGGGGGCTGGTGGCCGGGGCCAACGTCCTGACTTTC
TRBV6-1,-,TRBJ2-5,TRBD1,CASSEVQGGGTQYF,TGTGCCAGCAGTGAAGTACAGGGGGGTGGGACCCAGTACTTC
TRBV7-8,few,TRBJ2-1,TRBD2,CASRGGTSSYNEQFF,TGTGCCAGCAGGGGGGGGACCTCCTCCTACAATGAGCAGTTCTTC
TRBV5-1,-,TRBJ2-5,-,CASSHGIQETQYF,TGCGCCAGCAGCCACGGGATCCAAGAGACCCAGTACTTC